Listed below are T cell receptor beta chains from one sample, sequenced in a study of memory CD4+ T cells and cytomegalovirus serostatus. The method was immunoSEQ multiplex PCR; TCRdb's version includes in-frame clones alone and lacks a portion of them. The repertoire holds some 53,000 clones, with approximately 78% as singletons. Sequenced sample: memory CD4+ T cells from blood. Every receptor here comes from an adult in good health and CMV-seronegative. Each CDR3 is given with its conserved first and last residue. A D gene is named only where the DNA matches it firmly. Clone size is given for some rows only: seen once, a few or many times, or a class if the clone is expanded.

V	D	size	J	CDR3	DNA
TRBV30	NA	NA	TRBJ2-1	CAWREEQGSYNEQFF	TGTGCCTGGAGGGAGGAGCAGGGCTCCTACAATGAGCAGTTCTTC
TRBV6-5	NA	NA	TRBJ1-1	CASGKYTEAFF	TGTGCCAGCGGGAAGTACACTGAAGCTTTCTTT
TRBV9	NA	NA	TRBJ2-6	CASSDLRKLSTGANVLTF	TGTGCCAGCAGCGACCTCAGGAAGTTGTCGACTGGGGCCAACGTCCTGACTTTC
TRBV6-6	NA	NA	TRBJ1-4	CASKSTGPSKLFF	TGTGCCAGCAAGTCCACAGGCCCGTCAAAACTGTTTTTT
TRBV7-9	NA	NA	TRBJ1-5	CASSLSGGLNQPQHF	TGTGCCAGCAGCTTATCCGGGGGGTTAAATCAGCCCCAGCATTTT
TRBV19	NA	NA	TRBJ1-5	CASIQRLETGNQPQHF	TGTGCCAGTATCCAACGTCTGGAAACTGGCAATCAGCCCCAGCATTTT
TRBV4-2	NA	NA	TRBJ2-1	CASSPSIGDTYNEQFF	TGTGCCAGCAGCCCATCCATCGGCGACACTTACAATGAGCAGTTCTTC
TRBV7-2	NA	few	TRBJ1-1	CASRQGGATEAFF	TGTGCCAGCAGGCAAGGGGGGGCGACTGAAGCTTTCTTT
TRBV7-2	NA	NA	TRBJ2-5	CASSLVSRETQYF	TGTGCCAGCAGCTTAGTGTCTCGAGAGACCCAGTACTTC
TRBV5-1	TRBD1	NA	TRBJ2-3	CASSPGQGEADTQYF	TGCGCCAGCAGCCCGGGACAGGGGGAAGCAGATACGCAGTATTTT
TRBV7-9	NA	NA	TRBJ2-2	CASSLVSGELFF	TGTGCCAGCAGCTTAGTGTCCGGGGAGCTGTTTTTT
TRBV5-1	NA	few	TRBJ1-1	CASRSTQGNTEAFF	TGCGCCAGCAGATCGACACAGGGGAACACTGAAGCTTTCTTT
TRBV27	NA	once	TRBJ2-3	CASSPRGTTTDTQYF	TGTGCCAGCAGCCCCCGGGGGACAACTACAGATACGCAGTATTTT
TRBV5-1	NA	NA	TRBJ1-6	CASRLEAGDSPLHF	TGCGCCAGCAGATTGGAGGCAGGGGATTCACCCCTCCACTTT
TRBV25-1	NA	few	TRBJ1-3	CASSLNTPRRAENTIYF	TGTGCCAGCAGTCTAAACACCCCGAGGCGGGCCGAAAACACCATATATTTT
TRBV19	TRBD1	NA	TRBJ1-5	CASSIDGTGVTGNQPQHF	TGTGCCAGTAGTATAGATGGGACAGGGGTAACGGGCAATCAGCCCCAGCATTTT
TRBV21-1	NA	NA	TRBJ1-1	CASSKDHPPLRDTEAFF	TGTGCCAGCAGCAAGGATCACCCTCCCCTGCGCGACACTGAAGCTTTCTTT
TRBV7-8	NA	NA	TRBJ1-1	CASSVKANTEAFF	TGTGCCAGCAGCGTTAAGGCTAACACTGAAGCTTTCTTT
TRBV28	NA	NA	TRBJ1-4	CATHQEKLFF	TGTGCCACTCATCAGGAAAAACTGTTTTTT
TRBV10-3	TRBD1	NA	TRBJ1-2	CAISRLKGQGSGNYGYTF	TGTGCCATCAGTCGATTGAAGGGACAGGGTTCGGGTAACTATGGCTACACCTTC
TRBV29-1	TRBD2	NA	TRBJ2-5	CSVGQRGVRTQYF	TGCAGCGTTGGTCAGCGGGGGGTCAGGACCCAGTACTTC
TRBV6-6	NA	NA	TRBJ1-2	CASSEVSETYGYTF	TGTGCCAGCAGCGAGGTGTCCGAGACCTATGGCTACACCTTC
TRBV7-2	NA	NA	TRBJ2-7	CASSLAWLASYEQYF	TGTGCCAGCAGCTTAGCATGGCTGGCCTCCTACGAGCAGTACTTC
TRBV4-1	NA	NA	TRBJ1-2	CASSSQGRYTF	TGCGCCAGCAGCTCCCAAGGCCGCTACACCTTC
TRBV10-3	TRBD1	few	TRBJ1-2	CAITGGAGYGYTF	TGTGCCATCACAGGGGGCGCGGGGTATGGCTACACCTTC
TRBV7-9	NA	NA	TRBJ2-7	CASSPPIKHEQYF	TGTGCCAGCAGCCCTCCCATTAAACACGAGCAGTACTTC
TRBV5-4	TRBD2	NA	TRBJ2-3	CASSLVGGGAQYF	TGTGCCAGCAGCTTGGTGGGGGGGGGTGCGCAGTATTTT
TRBV6-6	NA	NA	TRBJ1-2	CASGVVYGYTF	TGTGCCAGTGGGGTTGTCTATGGCTACACCTTC
TRBV13	NA	NA	TRBJ2-1	CASSATQSSYNEQFF	TGTGCCAGCAGCGCGACTCAAAGCTCCTACAATGAGCAGTTCTTC
TRBV5-6	NA	NA	TRBJ1-1	CASSLVSANMNTEAFF	TGTGCCAGCAGCTTGGTCAGCGCTAACATGAACACTGAAGCTTTCTTT
TRBV30	NA	NA	TRBJ1-5	CAGSRGSNQPQHF	TGTGCCGGTTCCAGGGGTAGCAATCAGCCCCAGCATTTT
TRBV9	TRBD2	NA	TRBJ2-3	CASSEVGSGGLNTQYF	TGTGCCAGCAGCGAAGTTGGTAGCGGGGGGTTGAATACGCAGTATTTT
TRBV5-8	TRBD2	NA	TRBJ2-1	CASSSGTRGNEQFF	TGTGCCAGCAGCTCAGGGACTAGAGGCAATGAGCAGTTCTTC
TRBV6-1	NA	few	TRBJ2-7	CASREAVAGIGEQYF	TGTGCCAGCAGGGAGGCAGTAGCAGGGATAGGCGAGCAGTACTTC
TRBV15	TRBD1	NA	TRBJ2-5	CATSTEQGQHLQETQYF	TGTGCCACCAGCACCGAACAGGGGCAGCACCTCCAAGAGACCCAGTACTTC
TRBV7-2	NA	NA	TRBJ2-3	CASSLGRSEGTDTQYF	TGTGCCAGCAGCTTGGGTAGGTCTGAAGGTACAGATACGCAGTATTTT
TRBV7-2	NA	NA	TRBJ2-6	CASSLIGGGRSGANVLTF	TGTGCCAGCAGCTTAATAGGGGGGGGCCGCTCTGGGGCCAACGTCCTGACTTTC
TRBV2	NA	once	TRBJ1-3	CASSGGSGNTIYF	TGTGCCAGCAGTGGGGGCTCTGGAAACACCATATATTTT
TRBV19	NA	NA	TRBJ1-2	CASSRPPPGASRGYTF	TGTGCCAGTAGTAGACCACCACCGGGGGCGTCGAGAGGCTACACCTTC
TRBV30	TRBD1	few	TRBJ2-2	CAWSPGTGIGELFF	TGTGCCTGGAGTCCCGGGACAGGGATCGGGGAGCTGTTTTTT
TRBV5-1	NA	NA	TRBJ2-3	CASSAGDTYTDTQYF	TGCGCCAGCAGCGCAGGGGACACCTACACAGATACGCAGTATTTT
TRBV19	TRBD1	NA	TRBJ1-1	CASSMGGQDRTGRAFF	TGTGCCAGTAGTATGGGCGGACAGGACCGGACCGGGAGGGCTTTCTTT
TRBV7-9	TRBD1	NA	TRBJ1-2	CASSLGTGHSFAGGYTF	TGTGCCAGCAGCTTAGGGACAGGGCACTCTTTCGCCGGTGGCTACACCTTC
TRBV11-2	TRBD1	NA	TRBJ2-7	CASSRIRTGSVYEQYF	TGTGCCAGCAGCCGTATAAGGACAGGGAGTGTATACGAGCAGTACTTC
TRBV5-1	NA	NA	TRBJ1-1	CASSLQANTEAFF	TGCGCCAGCAGCTTGCAGGCGAACACTGAAGCTTTCTTT
TRBV7-7	TRBD2	NA	TRBJ2-7	CASSAGGGEQYF	TGTGCCAGCAGCGCCGGGGGGGGCGAGCAGTACTTC
TRBV19	TRBD1	once	TRBJ1-2	CASSIGTGPTSSGYTF	TGTGCCAGTAGTATAGGGACAGGGCCTACCTCTAGTGGCTACACCTTC
TRBV19	TRBD1	NA	TRBJ1-4	CASRYTGETEKLFF	TGTGCCAGTAGATACACAGGGGAGACTGAAAAACTGTTTTTT
TRBV28	NA	NA	TRBJ2-7	CASQGPPSYEQYF	TGTGCCAGCCAAGGACCGCCCTCCTACGAGCAGTACTTC
TRBV6-1	NA	NA	TRBJ1-2	CASSEEGNYGYTF	TGTGCCAGCAGTGAGGAGGGTAACTATGGCTACACCTTC
TRBV4-1	NA	NA	TRBJ2-5	CASSQDGTQYF	TGCGCCAGCAGCCAAGATGGGACCCAGTACTTC
TRBV25-1	TRBD2	NA	TRBJ2-7	CATAGGGSYEQYF	TGTGCCACCGCGGGGGGTGGCTCCTACGAGCAGTACTTC
TRBV30	NA	NA	TRBJ1-3	CAWRPRGLSGNTIYF	TGTGCCTGGAGACCCAGGGGACTCTCTGGAAACACCATATATTTT
TRBV10-3	TRBD2	once	TRBJ2-5	CAISGTGGGQETQYF	TGTGCCATCAGCGGGACGGGCGGGGGACAAGAGACCCAGTACTTC
TRBV20-1	NA	NA	TRBJ2-5	CSARLYETQYF	TGCAGTGCTAGATTGTACGAGACCCAGTACTTC
TRBV7-3	NA	few	TRBJ2-1	CASSLTGGVHEQFF	TGTGCCAGCAGCTTAACGGGCGGGGTCCATGAGCAGTTCTTC
TRBV7-2	NA	NA	TRBJ1-1	CASSSTENTEAFF	TGTGCCAGCAGCTCGACGGAGAACACTGAAGCTTTCTTT